The rows below give T cell receptor beta chains drawn from one sample of a study of blood T cell repertoires in COVID-19. The table came from immunoSEQ multiplex PCR; TCRdb's copy has only in-frame clones and leaves some out. The table shows 45,000 to 65,000 clones, with over 75% occurring only once. Sample: peripheral blood. All receptors come from a woman at least 80 years old with COVID-19, enrolled during active disease. Both conserved end residues are part of each CDR3. Each record gives: V gene, J gene, CDR3 protein.

>TRBV7-9|TRBJ2-7
CASSLGLAGGSYEQYF
>TRBV3-1/TRBV3-2|TRBJ2-1
CASSRAAGGGYNEQFF
>TRBV10-3|TRBJ1-4
CAINTGINEKLFF
>TRBV29-1|TRBJ2-6
CSVEMQGPGGANVLTF
>TRBV4-1|TRBJ2-3
CASSQTGIDTQYF
>TRBV27|TRBJ2-7
CASSLSGQGRYEQYF
>TRBV27|TRBJ1-5
CASSPSAGGLPANQPQHF
>TRBV30|TRBJ1-2
CAWSLTGADYGYTF
>TRBV6-4|TRBJ1-5
CASSEGDNQPQHF
>TRBV19|TRBJ1-1
CASTIGGGLTEAFF
>TRBV6-2/TRBV6-3|TRBJ2-3
CASSTWTSGRGYTQYF
>TRBV6-5|TRBJ2-7
CASSTSGTGTYEQYF
>TRBV10-1|TRBJ1-1
CASSPGRGVTEAFF
>TRBV7-3|TRBJ2-1
CASSSPSGGGRVSYNEQFF
>TRBV7-2|TRBJ2-7
CASSLRPRLYDEQYF
>TRBV5-4|TRBJ2-7
CASSSRDRGYEQYF
>TRBV4-2|TRBJ2-7
CASSQVNGGVSYEQYF
>TRBV28|TRBJ2-3
CASSLWLAGVSDTQYF
>TRBV10-3|TRBJ2-3
CAITAGLAETDTQYF
>TRBV29-1|TRBJ2-3
CSVPIAGRLADTQYF
>TRBV12-5|TRBJ1-6
CASARLGASPLHF
>TRBV19|TRBJ2-7
CASSIISGTSTAYEQYF
>TRBV5-1|TRBJ2-1
CASSNGESSYNEQFF
>TRBV3-1/TRBV3-2|TRBJ1-5
CASSQQQQGGPNQPQHF
>TRBV6-5|TRBJ1-2
CATRQGNYGYTF
>TRBV7-6|TRBJ1-6
CASSQGDRGKGNSPLHF
>TRBV3-1/TRBV3-2|TRBJ2-4
CASSRGETGAKNIQYF
>TRBV15|TRBJ1-2
CATSRREGEAFRTF
>TRBV6-5|TRBJ1-3
CASSPTGFGNTIYF
>TRBV5-4|TRBJ1-1
CASSSAGNTEAFF
>TRBV7-6|TRBJ2-7
CASSRGQGTAYEQYF
>TRBV5-1|TRBJ2-5
CASSLVPGGKGETQYF
>TRBV28|TRBJ2-1
CASSSDRVEQFF
>TRBV24-1|TRBJ2-3
CATSDSGAGRTDTQYF
>TRBV5-1|TRBJ2-2
CASSQTSGNTGELFF
>TRBV11-3|TRBJ2-7
CASSPGAGRSYEQYF
>TRBV7-9|TRBJ2-3
CASSLPGLAGGLRTDTQYF
>TRBV7-9|TRBJ2-1
CASSPPPSTLEFF
>TRBV5-1|TRBJ1-2
CASSLDSIYGYTF
>TRBV12-3/TRBV12-4|TRBJ1-4
CASSLSGKLFF
>TRBV14|TRBJ2-1
CASSLTGGGTSGSFHGYNEQFF
>TRBV7-9|TRBJ2-7
CASSSPGTGEYEQYF
>TRBV6-6|TRBJ2-5
CASRLKRQETQYF
>TRBV10-3|TRBJ2-5
CAIRSGTGDRETQYF
>TRBV6-5|TRBJ1-2
CASSWTGDNYGYTF
>TRBV28|TRBJ1-1
CATTSPGVGTEAFF
>TRBV11-3|TRBJ2-1
CASSLKAGLGNEQFF
>TRBV5-1|TRBJ2-2
CASSLAASGSLSGGELFF
>TRBV7-2|TRBJ2-1
CASSPRPPGLEVRNEQFF
>TRBV4-2|TRBJ1-1
CASNTWGTGVNTEAFF
>TRBV9|TRBJ2-2
CASSPVRWAGELFF
>TRBV27|TRBJ2-1
CASRALPGTGPYNEQFF
>TRBV28|TRBJ1-3
CASSLGQGGSGNTIYF
>TRBV10-2|TRBJ1-1
CASSHSEGNTEAFF